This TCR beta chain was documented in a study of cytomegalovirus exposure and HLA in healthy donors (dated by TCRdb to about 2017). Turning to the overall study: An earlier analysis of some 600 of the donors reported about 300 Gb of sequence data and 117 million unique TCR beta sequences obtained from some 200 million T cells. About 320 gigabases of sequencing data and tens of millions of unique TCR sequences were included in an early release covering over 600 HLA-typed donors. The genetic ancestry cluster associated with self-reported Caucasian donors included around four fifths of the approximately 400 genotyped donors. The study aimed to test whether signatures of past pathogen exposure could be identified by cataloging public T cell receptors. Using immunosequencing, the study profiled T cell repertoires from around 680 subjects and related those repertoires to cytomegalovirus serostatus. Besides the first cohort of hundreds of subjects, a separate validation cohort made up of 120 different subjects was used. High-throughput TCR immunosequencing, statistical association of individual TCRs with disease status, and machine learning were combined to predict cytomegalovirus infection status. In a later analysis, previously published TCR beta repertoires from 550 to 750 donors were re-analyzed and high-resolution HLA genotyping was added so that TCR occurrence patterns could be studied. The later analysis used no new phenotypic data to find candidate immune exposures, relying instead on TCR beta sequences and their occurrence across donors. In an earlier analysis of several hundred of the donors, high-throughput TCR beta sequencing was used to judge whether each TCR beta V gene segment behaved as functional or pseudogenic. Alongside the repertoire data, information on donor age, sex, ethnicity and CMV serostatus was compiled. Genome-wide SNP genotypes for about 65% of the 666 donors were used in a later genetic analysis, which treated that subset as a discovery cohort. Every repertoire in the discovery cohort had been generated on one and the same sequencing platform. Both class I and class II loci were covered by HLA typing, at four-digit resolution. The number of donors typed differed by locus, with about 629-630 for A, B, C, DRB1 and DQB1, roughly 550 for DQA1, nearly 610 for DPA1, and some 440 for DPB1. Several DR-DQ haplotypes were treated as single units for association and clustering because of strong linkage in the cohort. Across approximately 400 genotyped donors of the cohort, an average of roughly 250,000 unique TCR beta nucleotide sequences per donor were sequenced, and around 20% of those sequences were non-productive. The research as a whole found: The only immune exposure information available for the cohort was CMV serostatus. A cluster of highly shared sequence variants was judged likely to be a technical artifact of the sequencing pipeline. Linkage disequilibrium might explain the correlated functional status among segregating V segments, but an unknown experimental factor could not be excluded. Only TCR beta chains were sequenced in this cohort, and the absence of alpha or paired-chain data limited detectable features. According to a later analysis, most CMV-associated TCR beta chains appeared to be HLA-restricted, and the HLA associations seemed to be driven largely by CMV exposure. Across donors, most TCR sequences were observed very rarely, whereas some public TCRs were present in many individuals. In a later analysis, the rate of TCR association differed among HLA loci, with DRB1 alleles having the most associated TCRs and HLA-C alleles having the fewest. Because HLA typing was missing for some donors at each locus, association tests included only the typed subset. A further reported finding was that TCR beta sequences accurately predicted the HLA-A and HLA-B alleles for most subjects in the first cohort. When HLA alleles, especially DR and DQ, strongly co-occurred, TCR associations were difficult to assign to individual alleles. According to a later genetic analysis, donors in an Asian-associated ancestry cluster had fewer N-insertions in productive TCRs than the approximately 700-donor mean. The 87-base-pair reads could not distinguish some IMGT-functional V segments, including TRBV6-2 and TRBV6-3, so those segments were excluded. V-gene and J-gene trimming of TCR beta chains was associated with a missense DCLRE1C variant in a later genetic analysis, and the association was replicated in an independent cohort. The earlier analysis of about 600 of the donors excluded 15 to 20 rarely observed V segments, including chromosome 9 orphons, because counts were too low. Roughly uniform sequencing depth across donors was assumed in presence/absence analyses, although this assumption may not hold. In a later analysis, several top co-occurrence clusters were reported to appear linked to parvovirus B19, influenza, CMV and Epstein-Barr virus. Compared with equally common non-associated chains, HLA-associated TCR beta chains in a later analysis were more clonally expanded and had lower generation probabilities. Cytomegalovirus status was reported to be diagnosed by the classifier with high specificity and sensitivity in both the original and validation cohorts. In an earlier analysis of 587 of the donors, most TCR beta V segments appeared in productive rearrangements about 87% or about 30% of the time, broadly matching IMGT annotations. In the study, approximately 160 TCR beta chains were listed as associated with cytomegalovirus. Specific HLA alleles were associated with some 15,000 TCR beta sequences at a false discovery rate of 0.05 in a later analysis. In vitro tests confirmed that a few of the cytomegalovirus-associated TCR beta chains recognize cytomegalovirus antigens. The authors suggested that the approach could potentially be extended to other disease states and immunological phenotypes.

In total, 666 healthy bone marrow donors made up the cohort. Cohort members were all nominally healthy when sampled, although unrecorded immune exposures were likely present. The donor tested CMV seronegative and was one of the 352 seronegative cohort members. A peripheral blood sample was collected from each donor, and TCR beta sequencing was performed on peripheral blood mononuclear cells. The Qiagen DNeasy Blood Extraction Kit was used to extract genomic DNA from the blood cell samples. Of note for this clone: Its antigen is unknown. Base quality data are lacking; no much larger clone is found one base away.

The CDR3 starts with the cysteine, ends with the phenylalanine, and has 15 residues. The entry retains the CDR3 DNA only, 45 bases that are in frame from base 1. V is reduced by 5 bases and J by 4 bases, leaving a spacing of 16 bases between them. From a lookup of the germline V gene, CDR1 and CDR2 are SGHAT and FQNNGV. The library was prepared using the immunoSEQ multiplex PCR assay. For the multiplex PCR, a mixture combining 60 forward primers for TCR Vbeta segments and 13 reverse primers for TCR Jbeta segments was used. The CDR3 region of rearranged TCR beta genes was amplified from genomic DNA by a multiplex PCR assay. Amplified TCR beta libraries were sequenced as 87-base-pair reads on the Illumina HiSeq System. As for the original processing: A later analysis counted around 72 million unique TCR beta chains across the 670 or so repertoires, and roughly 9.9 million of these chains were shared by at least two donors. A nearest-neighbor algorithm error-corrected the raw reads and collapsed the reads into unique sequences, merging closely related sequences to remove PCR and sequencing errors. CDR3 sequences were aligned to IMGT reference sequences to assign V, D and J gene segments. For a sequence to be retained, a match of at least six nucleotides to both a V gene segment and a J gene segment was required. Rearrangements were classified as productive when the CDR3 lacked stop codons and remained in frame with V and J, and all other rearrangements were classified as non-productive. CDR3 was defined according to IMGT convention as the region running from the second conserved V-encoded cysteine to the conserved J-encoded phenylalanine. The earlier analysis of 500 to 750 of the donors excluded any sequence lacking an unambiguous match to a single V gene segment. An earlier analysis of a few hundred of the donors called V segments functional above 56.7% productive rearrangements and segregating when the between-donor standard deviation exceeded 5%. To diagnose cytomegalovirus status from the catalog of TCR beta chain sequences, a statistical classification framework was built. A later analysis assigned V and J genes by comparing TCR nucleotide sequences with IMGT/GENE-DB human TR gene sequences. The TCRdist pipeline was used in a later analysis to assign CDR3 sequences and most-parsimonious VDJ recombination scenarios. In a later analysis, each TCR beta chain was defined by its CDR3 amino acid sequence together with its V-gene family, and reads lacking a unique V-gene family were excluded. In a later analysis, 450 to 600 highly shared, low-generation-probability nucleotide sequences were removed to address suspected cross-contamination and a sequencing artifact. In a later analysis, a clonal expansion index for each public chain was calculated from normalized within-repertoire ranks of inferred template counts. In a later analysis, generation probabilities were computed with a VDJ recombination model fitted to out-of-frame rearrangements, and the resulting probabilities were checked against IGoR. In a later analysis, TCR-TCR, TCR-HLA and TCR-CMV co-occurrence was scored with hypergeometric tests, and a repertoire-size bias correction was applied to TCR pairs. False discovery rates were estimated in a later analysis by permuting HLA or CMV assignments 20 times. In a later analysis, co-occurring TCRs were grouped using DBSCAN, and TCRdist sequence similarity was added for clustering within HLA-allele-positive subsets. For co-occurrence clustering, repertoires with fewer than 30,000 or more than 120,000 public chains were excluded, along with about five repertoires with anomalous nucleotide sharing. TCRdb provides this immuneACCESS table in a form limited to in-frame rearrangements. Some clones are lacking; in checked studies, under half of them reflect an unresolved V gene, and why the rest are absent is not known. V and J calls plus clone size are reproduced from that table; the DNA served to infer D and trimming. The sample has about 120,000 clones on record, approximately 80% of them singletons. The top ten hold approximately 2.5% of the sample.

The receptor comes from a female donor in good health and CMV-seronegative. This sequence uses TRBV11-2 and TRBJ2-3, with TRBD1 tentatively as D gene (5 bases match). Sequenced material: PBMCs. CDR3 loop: CASSVTGGSSDTQYF. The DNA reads TGTGCCAGCAGCGTAACAGGCGGCTCCTCAGATACGCAGTATTTT.